These 5 T cell receptor beta chains were sequenced from one sample in a study of CD8 T cells in Susac syndrome (dated by TCRdb to between 2018 and 2021). Libraries were constructed by the immunoSEQ multiplex PCR assay. RNA was extracted using the RNeasy kit, and roughly 0.5 to 1 microgram was reverse transcribed with random hexamers. TCRdb's own reprocessing of the public reads used fastp at Q25 and MiXCR and kept productive beta chains. Entries that share a CDR3 protein sequence are merged under the most common genes and DNA. The sample table shows about 83,000 distinct CDR3 sequences, and 95% are seen once. The ten biggest clones cover under 0.6% of the sample. The sequenced sample consisted of CD8+ T cells from PBMCs. All receptors come from a human donor with Susac syndrome.

J is TRBJ2-7 and V is TRBV12-3 or TRBV12-4; D perhaps matches TRBD2 (6 bases). The length of the CDR3 is 12 residues. V was shortened by 0 bases and J by 10 bases, with 10 bases between the two germline ends. The DNA of the CDR3 is TGTGCCAGCAGTTTAGCGGACGGGAGTCAGTACTTC. It is translated as CASSLADGSQYF.

V and J are TRBV9 and TRBJ1-5; TRBD1 aligns across 9 bases. Germline V gene lookup returns CDR1 SGDLS and CDR2 YYNGEE. This CDR3 has 18 amino acids. V lost 0 bases to trimming and J lost 5 bases; unmatched junction nucleotides: 12. The CDR3 sequence is CASSVVEGQGQMYQPQHF. Here the CDR3 DNA reads TGTGCCAGCAGCGTAGTTGAAGGACAGGGGCAAATGTATCAGCCCCAGCATTTT.

The V call is TRBV5-6, the J call TRBJ2-2; the D is unclear. The CDR3 extends over 13 amino acids. V lost 2 bases and J lost 2, with 4 bases in between. From germline, CDR1 is SGHDT and CDR2 YYEEEE. The CDR3 nucleotides read TGTGCCAGCAGCTTTGGTAACACCGGGGAGCTGTTTTTT. Its protein product is CASSFGNTGELFF.

CDR3 sequence (DNA): TGCGCCAGCAGCCAAGATGGGACTAGCGGGGTTAGCACAGATACGCAGTATTTT. Amino acid sequence: CASSQDGTSGVSTDTQYF. The gene calls are TRBV4-3 and TRBJ2-3, with 13 nucleotides matching TRBD2. Looked up from germline, CDR1 is LGHNA and CDR2 is YSLEER. CDR3 size: 18 residues. Losses at the gene ends were 0 bases for V and 0 bases for J; bases not matched to a gene: 3.

This chain uses TRBV29-1 with TRBJ1-2; TRBD1 matches at 7 bases. Per germline, CDR1 SQVTM and CDR2 ANQGSEA. This CDR3 comprises 14 residues. Trimming took 4 bases from V and 4 from J; bases not matched to a gene: 9. CDR3 amino acids: CSVASSEGAYGYTF. CDR3 nucleotide sequence: TGCAGCGTTGCCTCCTCGGAGGGGGCCTATGGCTACACCTTC.